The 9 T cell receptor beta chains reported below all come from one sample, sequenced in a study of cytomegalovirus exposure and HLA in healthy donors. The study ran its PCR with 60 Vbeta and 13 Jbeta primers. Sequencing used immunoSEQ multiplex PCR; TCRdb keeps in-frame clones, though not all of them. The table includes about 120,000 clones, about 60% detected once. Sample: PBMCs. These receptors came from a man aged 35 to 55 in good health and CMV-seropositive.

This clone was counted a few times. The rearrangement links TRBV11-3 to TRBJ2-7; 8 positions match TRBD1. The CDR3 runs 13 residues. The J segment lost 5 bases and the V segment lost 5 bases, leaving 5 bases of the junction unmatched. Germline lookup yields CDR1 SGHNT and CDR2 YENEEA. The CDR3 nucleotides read TGTGCCAGCAGCGAGGACAGGGTCGACGAGCAGTACTTC. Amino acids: CASSEDRVDEQYF.

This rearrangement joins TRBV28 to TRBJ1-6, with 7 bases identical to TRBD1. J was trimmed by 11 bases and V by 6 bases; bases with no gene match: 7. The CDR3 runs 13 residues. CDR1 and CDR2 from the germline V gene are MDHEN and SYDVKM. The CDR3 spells CASRLQGNPPLHF. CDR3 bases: TGTGCCAGCAGGTTACAGGGGAATCCACCCCTCCACTTT. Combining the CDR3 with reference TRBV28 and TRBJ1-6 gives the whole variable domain DVKVTQSSRYLVKRTGEKVFLECVQDMDHENMFWYRQDPGLGLRLIYFSYDVKMKEKGDIPEGYSVSREKKERFSLILESASTNQTSMYLCASRLQGNPPLHFGNGTRLTVT.

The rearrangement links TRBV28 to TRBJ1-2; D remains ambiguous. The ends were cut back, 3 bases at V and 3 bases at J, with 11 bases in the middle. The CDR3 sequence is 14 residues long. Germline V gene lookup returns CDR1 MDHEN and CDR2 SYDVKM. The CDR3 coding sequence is TGTGCCAGCAGTTTGACGGGAATCCACTATGGCTACACCTTC. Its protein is CASSLTGIHYGYTF.

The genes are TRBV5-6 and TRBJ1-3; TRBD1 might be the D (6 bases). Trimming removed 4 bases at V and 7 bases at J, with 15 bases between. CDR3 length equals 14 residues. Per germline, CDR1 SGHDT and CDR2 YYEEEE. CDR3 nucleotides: TGTGCCAGCAGCGAGGGTGGACAGCTCAACACCATATATTTT. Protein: CASSEGGQLNTIYF.

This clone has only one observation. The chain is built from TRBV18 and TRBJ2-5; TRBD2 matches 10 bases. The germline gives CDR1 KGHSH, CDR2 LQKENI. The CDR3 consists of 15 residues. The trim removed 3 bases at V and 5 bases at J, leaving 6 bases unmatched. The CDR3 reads CASSPNSGRMETQYF. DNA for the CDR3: TGTGCCAGCTCACCTAATAGCGGGAGGATGGAGACCCAGTACTTC.

Here the CDR3 DNA reads TGTGCCAGCAGCTTAGGAGACAGATACCAAGAGACCCAGTACTTC. As protein: CASSLGDRYQETQYF. The V gene is TRBV11-2, the J gene TRBJ2-5; perhaps TRBD1 as D (5 bases). V gave up 1 base and J gave up 0 bases, with 9 bases separating them. CDR1 is SGHAT and CDR2 is FQNNGV in the germline V gene. CDR3 length: 15 amino acids.

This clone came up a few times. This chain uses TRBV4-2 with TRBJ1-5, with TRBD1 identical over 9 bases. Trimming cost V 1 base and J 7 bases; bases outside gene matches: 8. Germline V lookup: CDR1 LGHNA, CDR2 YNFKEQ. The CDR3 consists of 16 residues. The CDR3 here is CASSQGPTGGSQPQHF. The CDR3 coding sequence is TGTGCCAGCAGCCAAGGCCCGACAGGGGGATCGCAGCCCCAGCATTTT.

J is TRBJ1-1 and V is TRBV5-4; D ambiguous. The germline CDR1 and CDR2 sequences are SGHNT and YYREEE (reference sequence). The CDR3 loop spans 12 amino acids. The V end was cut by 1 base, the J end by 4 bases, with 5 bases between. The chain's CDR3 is CASSLSSTEAFF. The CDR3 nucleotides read TGTGCCAGCAGCTTGTCGAGCACTGAAGCTTTCTTT. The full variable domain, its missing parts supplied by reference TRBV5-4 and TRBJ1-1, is ETGVTQSPTHLIKTRGQQVTLRCSSQSGHNTVSWYQQALGQGPQFIFQYYREEENGRGNFPPRFSGLQFPNYSSELNVNALELDDSALYLCASSLSSTEAFFGQGTRLTVV.

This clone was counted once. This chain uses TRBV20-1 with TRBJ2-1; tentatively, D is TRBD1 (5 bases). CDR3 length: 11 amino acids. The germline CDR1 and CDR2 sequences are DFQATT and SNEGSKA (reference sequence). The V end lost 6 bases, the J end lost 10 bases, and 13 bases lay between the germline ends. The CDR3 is CSATRAGEQFF. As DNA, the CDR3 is TGCAGTGCGACCAGGGCCGGGGAGCAGTTCTTC.